The sequence of this T cell receptor (beta chain) was determined in a study of cytomegalovirus exposure and HLA in healthy donors. The trim removed 3 bases at V and 8 bases at J, leaving 6 bases unmatched. The length of the CDR3 is 16 residues. The germline V gene has CDR1 SNHLY and CDR2 FYNNEI. This clone was observed a handful of times. Its antigen is not identified. Findings and caveats of the study: Some public TCRs appeared in many individuals, while most sequences were rare. The analysis excluded some indistinguishable V segments, including TRBV6-2 and TRBV6-3. A later analysis revealed that TCR association rates differed between HLA loci, peaking at DRB1 and bottoming out at HLA-C.

Primers for the PCR totalled 60 Vbeta and 13 Jbeta. Assay: immunoSEQ multiplex PCR; the TCRdb copy retains only in-frame clones and omits some. Counted here are under 150,000 clones, nearly 80% occurring once; the ten biggest clones make up over 2.5%. Material: PBMCs. The source is a man aged 40-50 years in good health and CMV-seropositive. The J gene is TRBJ2-1, the V gene TRBV2; TRBD2 matches 14 bases. CDR3 in amino acids: CASSDSGTSGRDEQFF. The DNA of the CDR3 is TGTGCCAGCAGTGATTCTGGGACTAGCGGGAGAGATGAGCAGTTCTTC.